The entry below describes one T cell receptor (beta chain). Its target is unknown. Patients with autoimmune history or systemic immunosuppression were excluded. Sequencing used immunoSEQ multiplex PCR; TCRdb keeps in-frame clones, though not all of them. Of 42,000 or so clones listed, roughly four fifths are singletons. The entry originates in a study of OX40 agonist ivuxolimab in advanced cancers. General study findings and limits: Low levels of normalized T-cell clonal expansion also appeared in some nonresponders. At doses 0.1 to 3.0 mg/kg, CD4+ and CD8+ clones expanded.

Losses at the gene ends were 3 bases for V and 0 bases for J; bases not matched to a gene: 12. This CDR3 has 18 amino acids. CDR1 and CDR2 (germline): MDHEN, SYDVKM. The sequencing here drew on CD4+ or CD8+ T cells sorted from blood, taken in a trial of the OX40 agonist ivuxolimab. The V and J genes are TRBV28 and TRBJ2-5; 8 positions match TRBD2. The source of this sequence is an adult with an advanced solid tumor such as melanoma, head and neck, liver or kidney cancer. The DNA for the CDR3 is TGTGCCAGCAGTTTCCCTCCGGGTAGCGGGGCCTACCAAGAGACCCAGTACTTC. Protein product: CASSFPPGSGAYQETQYF.